This passage covers 7 T cell receptor beta chains from one sample sequenced in a study of blood T cell repertoires in COVID-19. The assay was immunoSEQ multiplex PCR, and TCRdb's table has in-frame clones only and misses some. The sample lists about 50,000 clones, 76% occurring once. The material sequenced was peripheral blood. These TCRs come from a man between 45 and 60 years old with active or convalescent COVID-19.

This clone was seen only once. J is TRBJ2-5 and V is TRBV5-1; tentatively, D is TRBD1 (5 bases). This CDR3 has 14 residues. CDR1 and CDR2 (germline): SGHRS, YFSETQ. The ends were cut back, 4 bases at V and 0 bases at J, with 10 bases in the middle. The CDR3, as DNA: TGCGCCAGCAGCCTTACAGGTTACCAAGAGACCCAGTACTTC. Translating it yields CASSLTGYQETQYF.

The V gene is TRBV24-1, the J gene TRBJ2-2; 12 nucleotides line up with TRBD1. This CDR3 spans 18 amino acids. The germline gives CDR1 KGHDR, CDR2 SFDVKD. Trimming cost V 1 base and J 5 bases; bases outside gene matches: 7. Here the CDR3 reads CATSDFPGQGARTGELFF. The CDR3 DNA is TGTGCCACCAGTGATTTCCCGGGACAGGGGGCACGGACCGGGGAGCTGTTTTTT.

In its sample, this clone was seen a few times. The V gene is TRBV7-8, the J gene TRBJ1-1; the D gene is possibly TRBD1 (5 bases). The V end was cut by 2 bases, the J end by 6 bases, with 16 bases between. Germline V gene sequence: CDR1 SGHVS, CDR2 FQNEAQ. This CDR3 comprises 15 residues. The CDR3 spells CASSLSGRGSAEAFF. CDR3 DNA sequence: TGTGCCAGCAGCTTATCAGGGCGGGGGAGCGCTGAAGCTTTCTTT.

The rearrangement links TRBV27 to TRBJ1-4; 8 bases map to TRBD1. Trimming removed 7 bases from V and 5 bases from J; junction bases left unmatched: 6. CDR3 length: 14 amino acids. Germline loops: CDR1 MNHEY, CDR2 SMNVEV (reference sequence). CDR3 coding DNA: TGTGCCAGCAAAGGGGGACAGGACAATGAAAAACTGTTTTTT. This gives the protein CASKGGQDNEKLFF.

Of note for this clone: One junction end does not reproduce the germline sequence, and a read error may be involved. In nucleotides, the CDR3 is TGTGCTAGCAGTGGAGGTGGGGCCAAAAACATTCAGTACTTC. Translating it yields CASSGGGAKNIQYF. This chain joins TRBV7-7 and TRBJ2-4; a weak D match, TRBD2 (5 bases). From germline, CDR1 is SSHAT and CDR2 FNYEAQ (reference sequence). The CDR3 consists of 14 residues.

The chain recombines TRBV7-3 with TRBJ2-7, with D possibly matching TRBD1 (6 bases). This CDR3 region has 15 residues. Germline V gene data show CDR1 as SGHTA and CDR2 as FQGTGA. V was cut by 2 bases and J by 7 bases, with 18 bases left in between. CDR3 nucleotide sequence: TGTGCCAGCAGCTTATCCCCGGACAGACCGAAAGAGCAGTACTTC. Translation gives CASSLSPDRPKEQYF. Based on the CDR3 plus reference TRBV7-3 and TRBJ2-7, the full variable domain is GAGVSQTPSNKVTEKGKYVELRCDPISGHTALYWYRQSLGQGPEFLIYFQGTGAADDSGLPNDRFFAVRPEGSVSTLKIQRTERGDSAVYLCASSLSPDRPKEQYFGPGTRLTVT.

V gene TRBV6-5 combines with J gene TRBJ2-1; the D gene is possibly TRBD2 (5 bases). The germline V gene has CDR1 MNHEY and CDR2 SVGAGI. The CDR3 is 15 residues long. The ends were cut back, 7 bases at V and 5 bases at J, with 18 bases in the middle. The CDR3 nucleotides read TGTGCCAGCACCCCACCCTTAGCCGGGGACAATGAGCAGTTCTTC. Its protein product is CASTPPLAGDNEQFF.